This TCR beta chain was identified in a study of cytomegalovirus exposure and HLA in healthy donors. The PCR contained 60 Vbeta and 13 Jbeta primers. Using immunoSEQ multiplex PCR, the repertoire was profiled, and TCRdb retains in-frame clones only, with some absent. The table has 120,000 or so clones, 75% to 90% seen once. About this clone itself: The antigen remains unidentified.

Study-level results: The later analysis indicated that the majority of CMV-associated TCR beta chains appeared HLA-restricted.

This CDR3 contains 15 residues. The V and J ends lost 7 bases and 0 bases, in that order; junction bases with no gene match: 4. Per germline, CDR1 LNHDA and CDR2 SQIVND (reference sequence). The source material was PBMCs. The V call is TRBV19, the J call TRBJ1-4; 8 bases agree with TRBD1. The TCR sequence derives from a man aged 45 to 65 in good health and CMV-seronegative. CDR3 in amino acids: CASNDRGATNEKLFF. CDR3 DNA: TGTGCCAGTAACGACAGGGGCGCAACTAATGAAAAACTGTTTTTT.